This T cell receptor beta chain stems from a study of blood T cells in healthy people across ages. A second 7 to 11 cycle PCR used barcoded and J-beta primers. TCRdb used MiXCR to reprocess the 5' RACE reads, holding one entry per CDR3 protein. The sample has around 1.5 million distinct CDR3 sequences; 40% to 50% are singletons. In its sample, this clonotype was seen a few times. This receptor was obtained from a woman younger than 35 in good health. The sample comprised blood.

CDR3 loop: CATSERGGGGYTF. CDR3 DNA sequence: TGTGCCACCAGTGAACGGGGAGGAGGGGGCTACACCTTC. The V gene is TRBV24-1, the J gene TRBJ1-2; no reliable D call. The CDR3 runs 13 residues. Trimming cost V 4 bases and J 8 bases, with 13 bases left between them. Germline V CDR1 and CDR2: KGHDR, SFDVKD.